These 23 T cell receptor beta chains share one sample of origin, sequenced in a study of blood T cell repertoires in COVID-19. Some clones are missing from TCRdb's copy, which holds only in-frame ones; the method was immunoSEQ multiplex PCR. The repertoire has about 39,000 clones, approximately 80% of them found once; the top ten carry under 9%. Sequenced material: peripheral blood. The origin of the receptors is a man aged 65 to 79 with active or convalescent COVID-19.

V usage is TRBV28 and J usage is TRBJ2-7; 10 bases agree with TRBD1. The length of the CDR3 is 15 residues. V lost 5 bases to trimming and J lost 2 bases; unmatched junction nucleotides: 6. From germline, CDR1 is MDHEN and CDR2 SYDVKM. CDR3 DNA sequence: TGTGCCAGCAGTCCTTCTGGGACAGGGGCCTACGAGCAGTACTTC. This gives the protein CASSPSGTGAYEQYF.

V gene TRBV28 combines with J gene TRBJ1-4; 7 bases are a match to TRBD1. Germline V CDR1 and CDR2: MDHEN, SYDVKM. The CDR3 is 15 residues long. V shed 4 bases and J 11 bases; nucleotides not matched to a gene: 13. The CDR3 DNA is TGTGCCAGCAGTTCGGGTCAGGGGGTCGCCGCCAAACTGTTTTTT. It translates to CASSSGQGVAAKLFF.

This clone has more than one count but fewer than ten. The V call is TRBV2, the J call TRBJ2-5, with D tentatively TRBD2 (5 bases). CDR1 SNHLY and CDR2 FYNNEI come from the germline V gene. Trimming shortened V by 6 bases and J by 5 bases, and 16 bases separated the two germline ends. This CDR3 has 14 residues. The CDR3 nucleotides read TGTGCCAGCAGGTCGGGGTCCTCTGGGGAGACCCAGTACTTC. Encoded protein: CASRSGSSGETQYF.

The chain joins TRBV18 to TRBJ2-5; tentatively, D is TRBD1 (5 bases). Germline V CDR1 and CDR2: KGHSH, LQKENI. The CDR3 has 14 residues. Trimming removed 6 bases from V and 3 bases from J, with 14 bases in between. CDR3 sequence reads: CASSRDSQKETQYF. In nucleotides, the CDR3 is TGTGCCAGCTCTAGAGACAGTCAAAAAGAGACCCAGTACTTC. The variable domain in full, with the rest retrieved from reference TRBV18 and TRBJ2-5, is NAGVMQNPRHLVRRRGQEARLRCSPMKGHSHVYWYRQLPEEGLKFMVYLQKENIIDESGMPKERFSAEFPKEGPSILRIQQVVRGDSAAYFCASSRDSQKETQYFGPGTRLLVL.

This clone came up once. CDR3 amino acids: CSASRVGTGSYEQYF. CDR3 nucleotides: TGCAGTGCTAGTAGAGTGGGGACTGGCTCCTACGAGCAGTACTTC. This chain connects TRBV20-1 to TRBJ2-7; D is perhaps TRBD2 (6 bases). This CDR3 has 15 amino acids. Germline CDR1 and CDR2: DFQATT and SNEGSKA (reference sequence). The germline V and J ends were trimmed by 3 bases and 0 bases, with 15 bases remaining between them.

This clone was recorded once. This rearrangement joins TRBV28 to TRBJ1-4, with D possibly TRBD1 on 6 matching bases. The CDR3 runs 12 residues. Per germline, CDR1 MDHEN and CDR2 SYDVKM. Trimming stripped 9 bases from V and 8 bases from J, with 13 bases between. The DNA for the CDR3 is TGTGCCAGTATGTCTGGGACAGAAAAACTGTTTTTT. Encoded protein: CASMSGTEKLFF.

The rearrangement uses TRBV28 and TRBJ2-7; tentative D call: TRBD2 (6 bases). Trimming removed 5 bases at V and 3 bases at J, with 8 bases between. CDR3 size: 12 residues. Germline V gene sequence: CDR1 MDHEN, CDR2 SYDVKM. CDR3 coding DNA: TGTGCCAGCAGTACGGGGGTCTACGAGCAGTACTTC. Encoded protein: CASSTGVYEQYF.

The rearrangement uses TRBV7-9 and TRBJ2-2; 8 nucleotides line up with TRBD2. This CDR3 has 16 amino acids. Losses at the gene ends were 5 bases for V and 6 bases for J; bases not matched to a gene: 11. Germline CDR1 SEHNR, CDR2 FQNEAQ (reference sequence). CDR3 region: CASSPTPGGDPGELFF. In DNA form, the CDR3 reads TGTGCCAGCAGCCCGACACCGGGGGGGGACCCCGGGGAGCTGTTTTTT.

This clone was counted between two and nine times. This rearrangement joins TRBV9 to TRBJ1-6; D gene uncertain. Per the germline V gene, CDR1 is SGDLS and CDR2 is YYNGEE. Trimming took 3 bases from V and 0 from J, leaving 4 bases between them. There are 14 residues in the CDR3. CDR3 residues: CASSASSYNSPLHF. The CDR3 coding sequence is TGTGCCAGCAGCGCGAGCTCCTATAATTCACCCCTCCACTTT. Full variable domain (outside the CDR3, taken from reference TRBV9 and TRBJ1-6): DSGVTQTPKHLITATGQRVTLRCSPRSGDLSVYWYQQSLDQGLQFLIQYYNGEERAKGNILERFSAQQFPDLHSELNLSSLELGDSALYFCASSASSYNSPLHFGNGTRLTVT.

The V and J genes are TRBV28 and TRBJ1-5, with unresolved D. Germline loops: CDR1 MDHEN, CDR2 SYDVKM. V shed 8 bases and J shed 11 bases, with 22 bases lying between them. This CDR3 is built from 14 residues. The CDR3, as DNA: TGTGCCAGCGTTAGTAGCCGGGGTGCTATAGCCCAGCATTTT. Translating gives CASVSSRGAIAQHF.

This clone turned up a few times. This chain uses TRBV3-1 (or the pseudogene TRBV3-2) with TRBJ1-6, with 9 bases matching TRBD1. Germline loops: CDR1 LGHDT, CDR2 YNNKEL (reference sequence). J gave up 10 bases and V 5 bases, and 9 bases lay outside the gene matches. The length of the CDR3 is 15 residues. The CDR3 sequence is CASSETGTGRSPLHF. The CDR3, as DNA: TGTGCCAGCAGCGAGACCGGGACAGGGAGATCACCCCTCCACTTT.

CDR3 region: CASSYSYRNNEQFF. The CDR3 DNA reads as TGTGCCAGCAGTTACTCGTACAGAAACAATGAGCAGTTCTTC. V gene TRBV6-5 combines with J gene TRBJ2-1; D gene unclear. Germline CDR1 and CDR2: MNHEY and SVGAGI. V was cut by 0 bases and J by 5 bases, with 8 bases left in between. The CDR3 totals 14 residues.

This clone was counted between two and nine times. The chain has TRBV19 and TRBJ1-4; TRBD1 matches at 9 bases. The CDR3 is 16 residues long. The V segment lost 7 bases and the J segment 7 bases; nucleotides outside the gene matches: 13. CDR1 and CDR2 (germline): LNHDA, SQIVND (reference sequence). For the CDR3, the DNA is TGTGCCAGTAATCACGCCAGCGGGACAGGGTCTGAAAAACTGTTTTTT. Protein: CASNHASGTGSEKLFF.

The chain couples TRBV28 to TRBJ2-1; 7 bases align to TRBD1. The CDR3 is made up of 15 amino acids. Germline CDR1 MDHEN, CDR2 SYDVKM. The V and J ends lost 5 bases and 2 bases, in that order; junction bases with no gene match: 6. CDR3 loop: CASSPPTGTYNEQFF. CDR3 bases: TGTGCCAGCAGTCCTCCGACAGGGACCTACAATGAGCAGTTCTTC.

Regarding this clone: The same CDR3 arises from other DNA sequences in this sample as well. The rearrangement links TRBV5-1 to TRBJ1-5, with 7 bases aligning to TRBD1. J was trimmed by 2 bases and V by 5 bases; bases with no gene match: 4. The CDR3 sequence is 14 residues long. Germline V gene sequence: CDR1 SGHRS, CDR2 YFSETQ. The CDR3 loop is CASSPDRGNQPQHF. The CDR3 region has the DNA TGCGCCAGCAGTCCAGACAGGGGCAATCAGCCCCAGCATTTT.

The rearrangement links TRBV11-2 to TRBJ2-2, with D maybe TRBD2 (6 bases). V was clipped by 5 bases and J by 7 bases, with 11 bases between them. Germline V lookup: CDR1 SGHAT, CDR2 FQNNGV. This CDR3 is built from 13 residues. CDR3 loop: CASSLGLFGELFF. In DNA, the CDR3 is TGTGCCAGCAGCCTGGGACTGTTCGGGGAGCTGTTTTTT. Variable domain in full (rest from reference TRBV11-2 and TRBJ2-2): EAGVAQSPRYKIIEKRQSVAFWCNPISGHATLYWYQQILGQGPKLLIQFQNNGVVDDSQLPKDRFSAERLKGVDSTLKIQPAKLEDSAVYLCASSLGLFGELFFGEGSRLTVL.

The chain joins TRBV10-2 to TRBJ2-3; a weak D match, TRBD1 (6 bases). Germline CDR1 WSHSY, CDR2 SAAADI. The germline V and J ends were trimmed by 8 bases and 1 base, with 13 bases remaining between them. The CDR3 is made up of 14 amino acids. CDR3 bases: TGCGCCAGCTCCGTGGGGGCTCGCACAGATACGCAGTATTTT. Encoded protein: CASSVGARTDTQYF.

V usage is TRBV3-1 (or the pseudogene TRBV3-2) and J usage is TRBJ1-2; no definite D call. V was shortened by 2 bases and J by 7 bases, with 14 bases between the two germline ends. The CDR3 runs 14 residues. Germline CDR1 LGHDT, CDR2 YNNKEL (reference sequence). CDR3 loop: CASSQRSGVVGYTF. DNA of the CDR3: TGTGCCAGCAGCCAAAGGTCCGGGGTGGTTGGCTACACCTTC.

The rearrangement links TRBV7-2 to TRBJ2-1; the match to TRBD2 covers 8 bases. This CDR3 contains 15 residues. The junction had 2 bases not matched to a gene; V was cut back by 2 bases and J by 2 bases. The germline CDR1 and CDR2 sequences are SGHTA and FQGNSA. The CDR3 loop reads CASSLTSGPYNEQFF. CDR3 sequence (DNA): TGTGCCAGCAGCTTAACTAGCGGACCCTACAATGAGCAGTTCTTC.

The chain carries TRBV7-2 and TRBJ2-3; 13 bases line up with TRBD2. Looked up from germline, CDR1 is SGHTA and CDR2 is FQGNSA. CDR3 size: 15 residues. V lost 5 bases to trimming and J lost 5 bases; unmatched junction nucleotides: 4. CDR3 sequence (DNA): TGTGCCAGCAGCCGGACTAGCGGGGGTGAAGATACGCAGTATTTT. Translated, it gives CASSRTSGGEDTQYF.

The chain carries TRBV28 and TRBJ1-2; possible D gene TRBD1, 5 bases. The V end was cut by 2 bases, the J end by 6 bases, with 10 bases between. Germline V gene sequence: CDR1 MDHEN, CDR2 SYDVKM. The CDR3 is 13 residues long. The CDR3 bases are TGTGCCAGCAGTTTAGTAACGGGGGATGGCTACACCTTC. It is translated as CASSLVTGDGYTF.

This chain joins TRBV10-3 and TRBJ1-5; the D is unclear. Per the germline V gene, CDR1 is ENHRY and CDR2 is SYGVKD. V was trimmed by 6 bases and J by 7 bases, leaving 13 bases between them. The CDR3 is made up of 13 amino acids. The CDR3 sequence is CAISAEGPQPQHF. CDR3 nucleotides: TGTGCCATCAGCGCAGAGGGCCCACAGCCCCAGCATTTT.

This clone was counted a single time. This chain joins TRBV27 and TRBJ2-7; D call uncertain. Germline CDR1 is MNHEY and CDR2 is SMNVEV (reference sequence). There are 12 residues in the CDR3. The V end lost 6 bases, the J end lost 6 bases, and 12 bases lay between the germline ends. The CDR3 here is CASSNLQSEQYF. The CDR3 DNA follows: TGTGCCAGCAGCAATCTCCAGTCCGAGCAGTACTTC.